The 5 T cell receptor beta chains below were found in one sample sequenced in a study of Ad26.COV2.S vaccination and SARS-CoV-2 variants. Treatment denoted: some 20 received Ad26.COV2.S at low or high dose, single or two shots; a few received placebo; per-sample allocation not given. Sampling was done on day 63 after the first vaccine or placebo injection. Data came from immunoSEQ multiplex PCR; TCRdb stores just in-frame clones and leaves some out. The sample contains about 240,000 clones, roughly 88% of which appear only once. This specimen consisted of peripheral blood, obtained in a trial of Ad26.COV2.S vaccine versus placebo. The source of these receptors is a person between 18 and 65 years old who received the Ad26.COV2.S COVID-19 vaccine or a placebo.

Turning to this clone: At one boundary the junction diverges from the germline segment, which might be a read error. V and J are TRBV6-4 and TRBJ1-1, with D possibly being TRBD1 (5 bases). Germline CDR1 is MRHNA and CDR2 is SNTAGT. CDR3 length equals 9 residues. The CDR3 loop is CASSGDSPF. As DNA, the CDR3 is TGTGCCAGCAGTGGTGACAGCCCCTTT.

V is TRBV7-9 and J is TRBJ2-2; no clear D. V gave up 1 base and J gave up 5 bases, with 8 bases separating them. Germline V gene data show CDR1 as SEHNR and CDR2 as FQNEAQ (reference sequence). The CDR3 consists of 14 residues. CDR3 sequence: CASSLGLGTGELFF. The CDR3 bases are TGTGCCAGCAGCTTAGGTTTGGGAACCGGGGAGCTGTTTTTT.

The chain joins TRBV27 to TRBJ2-1; 9 bases map to TRBD1. Germline V gene sequence: CDR1 MNHEY, CDR2 SMNVEV (reference sequence). Germline trimming cut 5 bases from V and 7 bases from J; bases unmatched to any gene: 21. The CDR3 is 19 residues long. The CDR3 here is CASSPRRELGQGIGNEQFF. CDR3 nucleotides: TGTGCCAGCAGTCCTCGACGGGAGCTCGGACAGGGGATTGGGAATGAGCAGTTCTTC.

The CDR3 DNA follows: TGTGCCAGCAGCGTGGCCGTGACAGGGACTTTGGATACGCAGTATTTT. It specifies CASSVAVTGTLDTQYF. The V and J genes are TRBV27 and TRBJ2-3, with a possible D match to TRBD1 (7 bases). Trimming stripped 6 bases from V and 6 bases from J, with 22 bases between. Germline values: CDR1 MNHEY, CDR2 SMNVEV (reference sequence). The CDR3 has 16 amino acids.

The rearrangement joins TRBV5-1 to TRBJ1-2, with 7 bases matching TRBD1. There are 14 residues in the CDR3. Germline values: CDR1 SGHRS, CDR2 YFSETQ. J gave up 4 bases and V 4 bases, and 7 bases lay outside the gene matches. The CDR3: CASSPPTGIYGYTF. CDR3 bases: TGCGCCAGCAGCCCCCCGACAGGGATCTATGGCTACACCTTC.